This T cell receptor (beta chain) was captured by sequencing in a study of OX40 agonist ivuxolimab in advanced cancers. CDR3 length: 14 amino acids. The germline gives CDR1 LNHDA, CDR2 SQIVND (reference sequence). V lost 5 bases, J lost 1 base, and 2 bases stayed unmatched. Generated by immunoSEQ multiplex PCR, the TCRdb table keeps only in-frame clones and is missing some. Among around 51,000 clones listed, 80% to 90% were seen once. The gene calls are TRBV19 and TRBJ1-5; 7 bases match TRBD1. The sample here was CD4+ or CD8+ T cells sorted from blood, taken in a trial of the OX40 agonist ivuxolimab. This TCR was recovered from an adult with an advanced solid tumor such as melanoma, head and neck, liver or kidney cancer. The CDR3 protein is CASSDRVSNQPQHF. The DNA of the CDR3 is TGTGCCAGTAGTGACAGGGTCAGCAATCAGCCCCAGCATTTT. Full variable domain (remainder filled in from reference TRBV19 and TRBJ1-5): DGGITQSPKYLFRKEGQNVTLSCEQNLNHDAMYWYRQDPGQGLRLIYYSQIVNDFQKGDIAEGYSVSREKKESFPLTVTSAQKNPTAFYLCASSDRVSNQPQHFGDGTRLSIL.